The sequence of this TCR beta chain was determined in a study of cytomegalovirus exposure and HLA in healthy donors. Study background: Genotyping showed 81% of almost 400 donors falling in the Caucasian-associated ancestry cluster. Points from the study as a whole: Most observed TCR sequences were rare, whereas some public TCRs were detected in many donors. A later analysis showed that HLA-associated TCR beta chains had undergone more clonal expansion than equally common others.

The CDR3 covers 15 residues. J was trimmed by 2 bases and V by 5 bases; bases with no gene match: 4. Germline-derived CDR1 and CDR2 are MDHEN and SYDVKM. Details on this clone: Its antigen is still unknown.

Both 60 Vbeta primers and 13 Jbeta primers went into the PCR. Here immunoSEQ multiplex PCR was the method, and the copy in TCRdb shows in-frame clones only, minus some. The sample contains around 140,000 clones, around 80% of which appear only once. Sequenced input: PBMCs. The rearrangement joins TRBV28 to TRBJ2-3; the match to TRBD2 covers 10 bases. The sequence was obtained from a young man in good health and CMV-seropositive. CDR3: CASSPLAGDTDTQYF. CDR3 nucleotide sequence: TGTGCCAGCAGTCCTCTAGCGGGGGACACAGATACGCAGTATTTT.